This T cell receptor (beta chain) comes out of a study of blood T cell repertoires in COVID-19. The CDR3 consists of 14 residues. Germline CDR1 LGHDT, CDR2 YNNKEL (reference sequence). The V end lost 1 base, the J end lost 4 bases, and 8 bases lay between the germline ends. Authors' methods: The assay estimated nucleated cells by amplifying reference gene primers. Assay: immunoSEQ multiplex PCR; the TCRdb copy retains only in-frame clones and omits some. V and J calls and clone size are as listed in that table; D and trimming were resolved from the DNA. The sample contains hundreds of thousands of clones, 80% to 90% of which appear only once.

What was sequenced was PBMCs or T cells enriched from blood (not recorded which). The V gene is TRBV3-1 (or the pseudogene TRBV3-2), the J gene TRBJ1-5; maybe TRBD1 (6 bases). This receptor was identified in a man aged 18-30 years who had recovered from COVID-19. The CDR3 sequence: CASSQVGTNQPQHF. The DNA for the CDR3 is TGTGCCAGCAGCCAAGTAGGGACAAATCAGCCCCAGCATTTT.